This TCR beta chain was sequenced in a study of cytomegalovirus exposure and HLA in healthy donors. PCR primers comprised 60 Vbeta and 13 Jbeta primers. Profiled with immunoSEQ multiplex PCR; TCRdb holds only in-frame clones, not every one. Counted here are under 200,000 clones, around 80% occurring once; the ten biggest clones make up 7%. V lost 4 bases and J lost 4, with 15 bases in between. The CDR3 length is 15 residues. The germline V gene encodes CDR1 SGDLS and CDR2 YYNGEE. This chain links TRBV9 with TRBJ2-1, with a weak D call TRBD1 (6 bases). Specimen: PBMCs. This receptor was identified in a woman aged 40 to 50 in good health and CMV-seropositive. CDR3 amino acids: CASSLIGGPYNEQFF. The CDR3 coding sequence is TGTGCCAGCAGCCTTATAGGGGGACCATACAATGAGCAGTTCTTC.